Listed below are T cell receptor beta chains from one sample, sequenced in a study of CD8 T cells in ankylosing spondylitis. MiXCR, applied by TCRdb to the 5' RACE reads, yields one record per CDR3 protein. The sample has hundreds of thousands of distinct CDR3 sequences, 20% to 30% seen once. Sample: blood, either unsorted or a sorted T cell fraction (not recorded which). These receptors all stem from a male donor with ankylosing spondylitis. CDR3s leave out the opening cysteine and the closing phenylalanine or tryptophan.

CDR3	V	J
ASSQDWRYNEQF	TRBV4-2	TRBJ2-1
ASSFLAGVGETQY	TRBV12-3/TRBV12-4	TRBJ2-5
ASSPNLAGVYNEQF	TRBV18	TRBJ2-1
SALSPWGTGELF	TRBV20-1	TRBJ2-2
ASSPKAGPNEKLF	TRBV5-1	TRBJ1-4
ASSLTLRTSGGETQY	TRBV7-2	TRBJ2-5
ASRIGDTQY	TRBV11-2	TRBJ2-3
ASSLDRRVSPYEQF	TRBV5-1	TRBJ2-1
ASSVAPGGGEAF	TRBV9	TRBJ1-1
ASSSVAGGLNVLT	TRBV5-1	TRBJ2-6
ASSLSTGLNEKLF	TRBV5-1	TRBJ1-4
RVPRVEAETQY	TRBV20-1	TRBJ2-5
AISEKKTEANIQY	TRBV10-3	TRBJ2-4
ATSVREKSNEQF	TRBV24-1	TRBJ2-1
ASSYSVGTEAF	TRBV6-6	TRBJ1-1
AWSHGQVGQPQH	TRBV30	TRBJ1-5
ASSLQVSDTEAF	TRBV5-1	TRBJ1-1
ASSWGQGEQPQH	TRBV5-1	TRBJ1-5
SARHLGGPEGYNEQF	TRBV20-1	TRBJ2-1
ASSPLALEQY	TRBV7-9	TRBJ2-7
ASCPNRASQETQY	TRBV2	TRBJ2-5
SARDCRLAGFFLYIQY	TRBV20-1	TRBJ2-4
ASSSPQTGRLQETQY	TRBV7-9	TRBJ2-5
ASSLGLAGAPRGEQY	TRBV5-6	TRBJ2-7
SAHYPSTDTQY	TRBV20-1	TRBJ2-3
ASSFWKETQY	TRBV12-3/TRBV12-4	TRBJ2-5
ASSLSALDYNEQF	TRBV11-3	TRBJ2-1
SAMGQGRPDTQY	TRBV20-1	TRBJ2-3
ASSGLAGPSSYNEQF	TRBV5-1	TRBJ2-1
ASHSRSRAMDYGYT	TRBV10-1	TRBJ1-2
ASSPRTGELF	TRBV3-1	TRBJ2-2
SVTRLGTANTEAF	TRBV29-1	TRBJ1-1
ASRDPRGPSYEQY	TRBV5-4	TRBJ2-7
ASSWGDRAYGYT	TRBV12-3/TRBV12-4	TRBJ1-2
ASSSRTSGLMGGELF	TRBV7-9	TRBJ2-2
ASSRSDRGIDTQY	TRBV4-1	TRBJ2-3
ASSPRAGAFNEQF	TRBV18	TRBJ2-1
ASADSLHYEQY	TRBV5-1	TRBJ2-7
ASSLDWGGEAF	TRBV11-2	TRBJ1-1
ASSLDPDISYEQY	TRBV27	TRBJ2-7
ASTPGRAQPQH	TRBV19	TRBJ1-5
ASSATGATNEKLF	TRBV7-9	TRBJ1-4
ASRPGAGGMETQY	TRBV7-7	TRBJ2-5
ASSLSTSGSSYNEQF	TRBV5-1	TRBJ2-1
ASSQDGQWNNEQF	TRBV3-1	TRBJ2-1
ASSEGAGRENQPQH	TRBV6-1	TRBJ1-5
ASSLAGAGGIEAF	TRBV7-2	TRBJ1-1
SVRQLGQIETQY	TRBV29-1	TRBJ2-5
ASSSPFRGHNEQF	TRBV7-9	TRBJ2-1
SAMAGGDLTDTQY	TRBV20-1	TRBJ2-3
ASSLGGGRAGEQF	TRBV12-3/TRBV12-4	TRBJ2-1